This T cell receptor (beta chain) was identified during a study of T cell repertoires in cytomegalovirus infection. Overall study context: Matching HLA type and CMV infection were both indicated by public TCR beta signatures. Study findings and constraints: HLA-C-restricted, CMV-specific TCR beta clonotypes were dominant ex vivo. Based on cumulative public TCR beta family frequency, carriers of CMV plus the relevant HLA were identified.

This clonotype was counted a few times. No antigen is known for it. TCRdb called the reads again in MiXCR, with one record for every CDR3 protein. Of a few hundred thousand distinct CDR3 sequences listed, 18% are singletons. Germline assignment: CDR1 LGHNA and CDR2 YSLEER. This CDR3 is 14 amino acids long. The ends were cut back, 0 bases at V and 4 bases at J, with 9 bases in the middle. Sequenced sample: PBMCs. This sequence was found in a human donor in good health (CMV status not recorded). Some clones in this sample may be carry-over from other donors' samples. This chain joins TRBV4-3 and TRBJ1-1, with D tentatively TRBD1 (5 bases). CDR3 region: CASSQDGGTTEAFF. CDR3 nucleotide sequence: TGCGCCAGCAGCCAAGATGGGGGGACCACTGAAGCTTTCTTT.